This TCR beta chain originates from a study of T-cell memory formation after mild COVID-19. TCRdb re-called the 5' RACE reads through MiXCR, storing one row per CDR3 protein. Among about 180,000 distinct CDR3 sequences listed, under 20% were seen once. The germline V gene encodes CDR1 MGHDK and CDR2 SYGVNS. Trimming took 6 bases from V and 5 from J; bases not matched to a gene: 6. This CDR3 spans 14 amino acids. V is TRBV25-1 and J is TRBJ1-2, with TRBD1 identical over 10 bases. The sequence was obtained from an adult woman who had mild COVID-19 (a few samples of this study predate the infection). Cell type and time point are not known. The sequencing input was PBMCs or a T cell subset sorted from them (not recorded which). The CDR3 spells CASRGTGEGYGYTF. The CDR3 nucleotides are TGTGCCAGCAGGGGGACAGGGGAAGGGTATGGCTACACCTTC.